This T cell receptor beta chain was sequenced during a study of technical replicates of blood from a handful of donors. Measured with immunoSEQ multiplex PCR; TCRdb has only the in-frame clones, and not every one. The table records 55,000 to 60,000 clones, roughly 93% of them present only once. CDR1 is LNHNV, CDR2 YYDKDF, per germline (reference sequence). V shed 0 bases, J shed 6 bases, and the junction held 4 bases outside the gene matches. The CDR3 runs to 16 residues. This sequence was found in a human donor in good health. Some clones in this sample may be carry-over from other donors' samples. Sequences were obtained from PBMCs. The chain has TRBV15 and TRBJ2-1; 11 nucleotides align to TRBD2. The CDR3 DNA is TGTGCCACCAGCAGAGATCCAACTAGCGGGAGCAATGAGCAGTTCTTC. This gives the protein CATSRDPTSGSNEQFF.